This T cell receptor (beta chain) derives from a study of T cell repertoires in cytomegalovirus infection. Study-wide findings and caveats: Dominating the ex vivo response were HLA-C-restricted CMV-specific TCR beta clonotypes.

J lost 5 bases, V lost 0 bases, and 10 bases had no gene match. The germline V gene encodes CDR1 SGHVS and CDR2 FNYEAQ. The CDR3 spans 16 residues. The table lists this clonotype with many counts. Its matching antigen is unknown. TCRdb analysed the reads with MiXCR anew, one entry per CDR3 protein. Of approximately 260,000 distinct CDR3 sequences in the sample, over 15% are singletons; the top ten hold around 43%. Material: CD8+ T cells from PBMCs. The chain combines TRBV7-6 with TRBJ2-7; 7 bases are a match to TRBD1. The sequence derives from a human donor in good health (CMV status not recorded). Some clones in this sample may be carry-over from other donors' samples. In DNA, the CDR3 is TGTGCCAGCAGCTTAGCCGATGAGACAGGGTTGGACGAGCAGTACTTC. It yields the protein CASSLADETGLDEQYF.